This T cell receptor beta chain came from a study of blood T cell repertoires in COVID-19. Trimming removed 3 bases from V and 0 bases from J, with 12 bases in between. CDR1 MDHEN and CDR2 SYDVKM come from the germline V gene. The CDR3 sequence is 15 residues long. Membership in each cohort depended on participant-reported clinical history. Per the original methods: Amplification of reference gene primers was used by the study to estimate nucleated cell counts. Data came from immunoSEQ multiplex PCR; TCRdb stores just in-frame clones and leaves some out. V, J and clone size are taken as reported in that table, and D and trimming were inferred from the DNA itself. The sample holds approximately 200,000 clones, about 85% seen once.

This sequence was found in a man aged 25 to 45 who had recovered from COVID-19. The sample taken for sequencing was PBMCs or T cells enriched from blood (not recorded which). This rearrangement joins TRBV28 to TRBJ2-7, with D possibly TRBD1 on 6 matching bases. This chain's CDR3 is CASSFSGQSSYEQYF. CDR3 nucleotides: TGTGCCAGCAGTTTCTCGGGACAAAGCTCCTACGAGCAGTACTTC.